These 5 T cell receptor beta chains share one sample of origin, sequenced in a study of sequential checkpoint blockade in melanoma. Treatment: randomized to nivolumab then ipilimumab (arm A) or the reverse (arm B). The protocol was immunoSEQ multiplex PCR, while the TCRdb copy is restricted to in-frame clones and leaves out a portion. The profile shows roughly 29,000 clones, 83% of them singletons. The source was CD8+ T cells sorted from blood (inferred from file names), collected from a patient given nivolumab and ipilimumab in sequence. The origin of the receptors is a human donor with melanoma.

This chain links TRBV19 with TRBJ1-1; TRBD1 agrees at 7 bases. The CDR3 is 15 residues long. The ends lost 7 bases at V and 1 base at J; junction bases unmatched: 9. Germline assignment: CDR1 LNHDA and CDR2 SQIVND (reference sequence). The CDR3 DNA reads TGTGCCAGTAATCAGCTCGACAGGGCGAACACTGAAGCTTTCTTT. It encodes CASNQLDRANTEAFF.

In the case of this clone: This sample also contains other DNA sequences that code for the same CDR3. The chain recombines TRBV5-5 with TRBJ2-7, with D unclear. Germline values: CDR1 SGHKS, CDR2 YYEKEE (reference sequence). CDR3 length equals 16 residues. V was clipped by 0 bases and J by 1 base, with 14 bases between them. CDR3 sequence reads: CASSLELTPGSYEQYF. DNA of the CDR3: TGTGCCAGCAGCTTGGAATTAACCCCGGGTTCCTACGAGCAGTACTTC.

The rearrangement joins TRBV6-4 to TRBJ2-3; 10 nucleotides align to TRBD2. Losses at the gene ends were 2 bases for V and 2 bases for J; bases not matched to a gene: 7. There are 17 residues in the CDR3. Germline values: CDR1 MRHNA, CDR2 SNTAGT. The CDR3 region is CASSDSVSGGPTDTQYF. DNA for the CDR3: TGTGCCAGCAGTGACAGTGTTAGCGGGGGGCCCACAGATACGCAGTATTTT.

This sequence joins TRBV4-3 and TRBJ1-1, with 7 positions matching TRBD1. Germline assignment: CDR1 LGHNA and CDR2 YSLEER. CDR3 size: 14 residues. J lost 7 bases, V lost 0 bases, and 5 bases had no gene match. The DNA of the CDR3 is TGCGCCAGCAGCCAAGATGAGGGACAGTTTGAAGCTTTCTTT. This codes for CASSQDEGQFEAFF.

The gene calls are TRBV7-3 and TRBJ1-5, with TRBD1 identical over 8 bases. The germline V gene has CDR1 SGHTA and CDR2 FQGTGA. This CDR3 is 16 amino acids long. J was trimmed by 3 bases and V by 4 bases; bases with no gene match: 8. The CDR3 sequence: CASSSRTGTNNQPQHF. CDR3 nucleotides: TGTGCCAGCAGCTCTCGGACAGGGACGAACAATCAGCCCCAGCATTTT.